This T cell receptor (beta chain) was identified in a study of T cells after yellow fever vaccination. TCRdb independently ran MiXCR on the 5' RACE reads; one entry per CDR3 protein. Here the sample spans roughly 160,000 distinct CDR3 sequences, around 9.7% being singletons. This clonotype came up many times. The length of the CDR3 is 16 residues. Trimming removed 0 bases at V and 4 bases at J, with 15 bases between. In germline, CDR1 is MNHEY, CDR2 SVGEGT. The gene calls are TRBV6-2 or TRBV6-3 and TRBJ1-1; D is unclear. Sequencing used CD8+ T cells sorted from PBMCs, obtained 45 days after the yellow fever booster vaccination. This receptor was obtained from a man younger than 30 who received the YFV17D yellow fever vaccine. CDR3 in DNA: TGTGCCAGCAGTTACTCGATCCACGACGGAATCACTGAAGCTTTCTTT. Amino acids: CASSYSIHDGITEAFF.